One sample yielded the 30 T cell receptor beta chains listed below, sequenced in a study of blood T cell repertoires in COVID-19. Data came from immunoSEQ multiplex PCR; TCRdb stores just in-frame clones and leaves some out. The table has 99,000 or so clones, approximately 80% seen once. The sample taken for sequencing was peripheral blood. Every receptor here comes from a woman in her 70s with acute or convalescent COVID-19.

The chain couples TRBV7-3 to TRBJ2-3; 9 positions match TRBD2. This CDR3 is built from 16 residues. Germline CDR1 and CDR2: SGHTA and FQGTGA. V lost 5 bases and J lost 2; bases outside the gene matches: 8. The CDR3 nucleotides are TGTGCCAGCAGCCTCGGGACTAGCACGCCCACAGATACGCAGTATTTT. Protein sequence: CASSLGTSTPTDTQYF.

The genes are TRBV27 and TRBJ1-1; TRBD1 matches at 7 bases. The CDR3 runs 14 residues. Germline loops: CDR1 MNHEY, CDR2 SMNVEV (reference sequence). The J segment lost 5 bases and the V segment lost 3 bases, leaving 6 bases of the junction unmatched. The chain's CDR3 is CASSFRNRGTEAFF. The CDR3 nucleotides read TGTGCCAGCAGTTTCCGGAACAGGGGTACTGAAGCTTTCTTT.

The chain employs TRBV28 and TRBJ2-1; 8 bases map to TRBD1. V lost 5 bases, J lost 8 bases, and 11 bases stayed unmatched. CDR1 and CDR2 from the germline V gene are MDHEN and SYDVKM. This CDR3 contains 15 residues. This CDR3 reads CASSGYADREDEQFF. The DNA of the CDR3 is TGTGCCAGCAGTGGTTATGCGGACAGGGAAGATGAGCAGTTCTTC.

The chain uses TRBV7-9 and TRBJ2-1; 11 nucleotides line up with TRBD2. The CDR3 has 15 residues. After removal of 4 bases from V and 6 bases from J, the junction contained 5 bases not matched to a gene. The germline V gene encodes CDR1 SEHNR and CDR2 FQNEAQ (reference sequence). The DNA of the CDR3 is TGTGCCAGCAGCTCCCGACTAGCGGGAAGCAATGAGCAGTTCTTC. It specifies CASSSRLAGSNEQFF. Full variable domain (outside the CDR3, taken from reference TRBV7-9 and TRBJ2-1): DTGVSQNPRHKITKRGQNVTFRCDPISEHNRLYWYRQTLGQGPEFLTYFQNEAQLEKSRLLSDRFSAERPKGSFSTLEIQRTEQGDSAMYLCASSSRLAGSNEQFFGPGTRLTVL.

V is TRBV28 and J is TRBJ2-7; maybe TRBD2 (6 bases). The germline V gene has CDR1 MDHEN and CDR2 SYDVKM. The CDR3 contains 14 residues. V shed 5 bases and J shed 2 bases, with 13 bases lying between them. CDR3 amino acids: CASSHGSQAYEQYF. The CDR3 coding sequence is TGTGCCAGCAGTCACGGGAGCCAAGCCTACGAGCAGTACTTC.

V usage is TRBV7-2 and J usage is TRBJ1-2, with TRBD1 as a possible D gene (5 bases). CDR1 is SGHTA and CDR2 is FQGNSA in the germline V gene. The CDR3 extends over 14 amino acids. V shed 4 bases and J shed 5 bases, with 14 bases lying between them. This CDR3 is CASSSQPGPYGYTF. The DNA for the CDR3 is TGTGCCAGCAGCTCCCAGCCAGGGCCTTATGGCTACACCTTC.

DNA for the CDR3: TGTGCCAGCAGTTTTCTCCGGGACAGGGGGCTATGGGAGCAGTTCTTC. It translates to CASSFLRDRGLWEQFF. The chain links TRBV28 to TRBJ2-1, with 12 nucleotides matching TRBD1. The V and J ends lost 3 bases and 10 bases, in that order; junction bases with no gene match: 10. Germline lookup yields CDR1 MDHEN and CDR2 SYDVKM. The CDR3 sequence is 16 residues long.

This clone has only a few counts. The chain recombines TRBV5-1 with TRBJ2-3; 7 bases align to TRBD2. V lost 6 bases and J lost 1; bases outside the gene matches: 5. The CDR3 runs 14 residues. In germline, CDR1 is SGHRS, CDR2 YFSETQ. The CDR3 DNA reads TGCGCCAGCACGCGGGAGACGCGCACAGATACGCAGTATTTT. Protein product: CASTRETRTDTQYF.

V and J are TRBV2 and TRBJ2-1; 8 bases fit TRBD2. The junction had 18 bases not matched to a gene; V was cut back by 8 bases and J by 6 bases. The CDR3 covers 17 residues. The germline V gene has CDR1 SNHLY and CDR2 FYNNEI. CDR3 DNA sequence: TGTGCCAGCGTGAAGAGAGGGAGAGGGACTAGACTCAATGAGCAGTTCTTC. Amino acids: CASVKRGRGTRLNEQFF.

V and J are TRBV24-1 and TRBJ1-2, with 9 bases matching TRBD1. The V gene end was trimmed by 0 bases and the J gene end by 2 bases; junction bases not matched to a gene: 9. CDR1 is KGHDR, CDR2 SFDVKD, per germline. CDR3 size: 18 residues. The CDR3 sequence: CATSDLLPLGQGNYGYTF. The CDR3 DNA follows: TGTGCCACCAGTGATTTGCTACCCCTTGGACAGGGGAACTATGGCTACACCTTC.

The gene calls are TRBV7-2 and TRBJ1-1; 8 bases align to TRBD1. Germline V lookup: CDR1 SGHTA, CDR2 FQGNSA. The CDR3 runs 16 residues. V dropped 4 bases and J dropped 0; count of bases not matched to a gene: 7. The CDR3 spells CASSSTGGVMNTEAFF. CDR3 coding DNA: TGTGCCAGCAGCTCTACAGGGGGGGTCATGAACACTGAAGCTTTCTTT. The full variable domain, rest sourced from reference TRBV7-2 and TRBJ1-1, is GAGVSQSPSNKVTEKGKDVELRCDPISGHTALYWYRQSLGQGLEFLIYFQGNSAPDKSGLPSDRFSAERTGGSVSTLTIQRTQQEDSAVYLCASSSTGGVMNTEAFFGQGTRLTVV.

The chain uses TRBV18 and TRBJ2-3; weak D call: TRBD1 (6 bases). The germline V gene encodes CDR1 KGHSH and CDR2 LQKENI. Trimming shortened V by 2 bases and J by 1 base, and 10 bases separated the two germline ends. This CDR3 has 15 residues. The CDR3 DNA reads TGTGCCAGCTCACCAGCTCCAGGGGGCACAGATACGCAGTATTTT. This translates into CASSPAPGGTDTQYF.

The V and J genes are TRBV10-3 and TRBJ2-7; 8 bases map to TRBD1. CDR3 size: 14 residues. Germline V gene sequence: CDR1 ENHRY, CDR2 SYGVKD. With 6 bases clipped from V and 1 base from J, the junction kept 5 bases outside the gene matches. In DNA, the CDR3 is TGTGCCATCAGGCTGGACAGGGATTCCTACGAGCAGTACTTC. This sequence encodes CAIRLDRDSYEQYF.

V is TRBV10-3 and J is TRBJ2-3, with TRBD2 matching over 8 bases. Trimming took 2 bases from V and 2 from J; bases not matched to a gene: 6. Germline V gene data show CDR1 as ENHRY and CDR2 as SYGVKD. CDR3 length: 16 residues. CDR3 loop: CAISEPLAGSTDTQYF. The DNA for the CDR3 is TGTGCCATCAGTGAGCCGTTAGCGGGGTCCACAGATACGCAGTATTTT.

The J gene is TRBJ2-2, the V gene TRBV11-3; possible D gene TRBD2, 8 bases. Germline CDR1 reads SGHNT; CDR2 reads YENEEA. Trimming left V 1 base short and J 0 bases short, with 12 bases between. CDR3 size: 17 residues. This chain's CDR3 is CASSLGGGTANTGELFF. In DNA form, the CDR3 reads TGTGCCAGCAGCTTAGGCGGGGGGACAGCGAACACCGGGGAGCTGTTTTTT.

Only a few counts were recorded for this clone. V and J are TRBV2 and TRBJ2-3, with 9 bases that match TRBD2. The CDR3 has 15 residues. Germline CDR1 SNHLY, CDR2 FYNNEI. Trimming took 2 bases from V and 0 from J; bases not matched to a gene: 0. CDR3 sequence reads: CASSELAGSTDTQYF. The CDR3 nucleotides read TGTGCCAGCAGTGAACTAGCGGGAAGCACAGATACGCAGTATTTT. Together with reference TRBV2 and TRBJ2-3, the CDR3 gives the full variable domain: EPEVTQTPSHQVTQMGQEVILRCVPISNHLYFYWYRQILGQKVEFLVSFYNNEISEKSEIFDDQFSVERPDGSNFTLKIRSTKLEDSAMYFCASSELAGSTDTQYFGPGTRLTVL.

This clone was found once. V usage is TRBV7-9 and J usage is TRBJ2-7, with D perhaps matching TRBD1 (5 bases). The CDR3 is 13 amino acids. Deletions cut 4 bases from V and 4 bases from J, with 11 bases between. The V gene's germline CDR1 is SEHNR and CDR2 FQNEAQ (reference sequence). The CDR3: CASSSGRAYEQYF. The CDR3 nucleotides are TGTGCCAGCAGCTCGGGCAGGGCTTACGAGCAGTACTTC.

This clone was recorded a few times. The chain uses TRBV6-2 or TRBV6-3 and TRBJ2-1; no firm D call. Germline V gives CDR1 MNHEY, CDR2 SVGEGT. This CDR3 contains 15 residues. V was cut by 4 bases and J by 1 base, with 11 bases left in between. This chain's CDR3 is CASSSLGLSYNEQFF. The CDR3 DNA follows: TGTGCCAGCAGTTCTCTCGGGTTGTCCTACAATGAGCAGTTCTTC.

V gene TRBV7-2 combines with J gene TRBJ2-7; 8 nucleotides align to TRBD2. V was clipped by 2 bases and J by 6 bases; unmatched bases: 6. Germline V gives CDR1 SGHTA, CDR2 FQGNSA. The CDR3 runs 14 residues. The CDR3 coding sequence is TGTGCCAGCAGCTTATTTGCGGCGGGAGGCGAGCAGTACTTC. Its translation is CASSLFAAGGEQYF.

The chain combines TRBV5-6 with TRBJ2-7; 9 nucleotides agree with TRBD2. With V trimmed by 4 bases and J by 3 bases, 2 bases remained unmatched. The CDR3 sequence is 13 residues long. Germline loops: CDR1 SGHDT, CDR2 YYEEEE. The CDR3 spells CASSVSGGYEQYF. CDR3 DNA sequence: TGTGCCAGCAGCGTTAGCGGGGGCTACGAGCAGTACTTC.

V and J are TRBV3-1 (or the pseudogene TRBV3-2) and TRBJ1-6; D ambiguous. The CDR3 runs to 12 residues. From germline, CDR1 is LGHDT and CDR2 YNNKEL (reference sequence). Trimming removed 3 bases from V and 10 bases from J, with 7 bases in between. The CDR3 sequence: CASSQASSPLHF. The DNA for the CDR3 is TGTGCCAGCAGCCAGGCTAGCTCACCCCTCCACTTT.

In its sample, this clone was seen a few times. The chain couples TRBV9 to TRBJ1-1; 7 nucleotides agree with TRBD1. Germline lookup yields CDR1 SGDLS and CDR2 YYNGEE. This CDR3 comprises 12 residues. The V and J ends lost 3 bases and 10 bases, in that order; junction bases with no gene match: 6. For the CDR3, the DNA is TGTGCCAGCAGCGGACAGGGTTCTGTAGCTTTCTTT. Protein product: CASSGQGSVAFF.

This clone was counted only a few times. The chain has TRBV13 and TRBJ2-7; 8 nucleotides agree with TRBD1. The CDR3 extends over 15 amino acids. The ends lost 1 base at V and 2 bases at J; junction bases unmatched: 4. The germline V gene encodes CDR1 PRHDT and CDR2 FYEKMQ (reference sequence). CDR3 DNA sequence: TGTGCCAGCAGCTTAGAAGGGACAGGCGCCTACGAGCAGTACTTC. It yields the protein CASSLEGTGAYEQYF.

The J gene is TRBJ1-2, the V gene TRBV4-3; 9 bases are a match to TRBD1. Germline V gene data show CDR1 as LGHNA and CDR2 as YSLEER. This CDR3 contains 16 residues. J lost 4 bases, V lost 0 bases, and 6 bases had no gene match. The CDR3 loop is CASSQEMGGQGYGYTF. Here the CDR3 DNA reads TGCGCCAGCAGCCAAGAGATGGGGGGACAGGGCTATGGCTACACCTTC.

The chain uses TRBV28 and TRBJ1-6, with no clear D. This CDR3 comprises 13 residues. Trimming pared 4 bases from V and 6 bases from J, leaving 7 bases between. Germline V lookup: CDR1 MDHEN, CDR2 SYDVKM. CDR3 nucleotide sequence: TGTGCCAGCAGTTCTCGGGGTAATTCACCCCTCCACTTT. Translating gives CASSSRGNSPLHF.

The V call is TRBV2, the J call TRBJ2-7, with TRBD1 as a possible D gene (6 bases). The V gene's germline CDR1 is SNHLY and CDR2 FYNNEI. CDR3 length: 14 residues. Trimming removed 5 bases at V and 7 bases at J, with 18 bases between. CDR3 loop: CASSRNLQGWEQYF. CDR3 nucleotides: TGTGCCAGCAGTAGAAATCTCCAGGGGTGGGAGCAGTACTTC.

This chain connects TRBV4-3 to TRBJ2-5; 13 positions agree with TRBD2. From germline, CDR1 is LGHNA and CDR2 YSLEER. Trimming took 1 base from V and 4 from J; bases not matched to a gene: 3. The CDR3 has 16 amino acids. DNA for the CDR3: TGCGCCAGCAGCCAAGGGACTAGCGGGAGCCCAGAGACCCAGTACTTC. As protein: CASSQGTSGSPETQYF.

This clone was seen just once. This chain links TRBV6-2 or TRBV6-3 with TRBJ2-7, with TRBD1 matching 8 bases. This CDR3 comprises 15 residues. Looked up from germline, CDR1 is MNHEY and CDR2 is SVGEGT. V gave up 3 bases and J gave up 5 bases; unmatched junction bases: 9. The CDR3 DNA reads as TGTGCCAGCAGTTATTCTCCGGACAGGGAGAACGAGCAGTACTTC. The encoded protein is CASSYSPDRENEQYF.

The V and J genes are TRBV28 and TRBJ2-2; a weak D match, TRBD2 (5 bases). Germline-derived CDR1 and CDR2 are MDHEN and SYDVKM. This CDR3 has 18 residues. V dropped 3 bases and J dropped 0 bases, with 17 bases sitting between them. The CDR3 region has the DNA TGTGCCAGCAGTTTTTGGGAGAACCCATTTACGAACACCGGGGAGCTGTTTTTT. It specifies CASSFWENPFTNTGELFF.

The chain has TRBV7-2 and TRBJ1-2; D is possibly TRBD1 (5 bases). This CDR3 has 12 amino acids. Trimming took off 3 bases at V and 8 bases at J, with 10 bases between the two ends. CDR1 is SGHTA and CDR2 is FQGNSA in the germline V gene. The CDR3: CASSFRDEGYTF. The CDR3 bases are TGTGCCAGCAGCTTCAGGGATGAGGGCTACACCTTC. Based on the CDR3 plus reference TRBV7-2 and TRBJ1-2, the full variable domain is GAGVSQSPSNKVTEKGKDVELRCDPISGHTALYWYRQSLGQGLEFLIYFQGNSAPDKSGLPSDRFSAERTGGSVSTLTIQRTQQEDSAVYLCASSFRDEGYTFGSGTRLTVV.